The clone carrying this T cell receptor (beta chain) has more than one count but fewer than ten. The antigen is unknown. Profiled with immunoSEQ multiplex PCR; TCRdb holds only in-frame clones, not every one. This table has thousands of clones, about 90% appearing once. Time point here: recipient sample about 28 days before transplant, after cytoreduction. The data derive from a study of T cell clonotyping in hematopoietic cell transplantation. Study conclusions and caveats: Graft donor and pretransplant recipient Inverse Simpson Index values predicted broader posttransplant TCR diversity.

This CDR3 region has 14 residues. Germline loops: CDR1 MGHDK, CDR2 SYGVNS. Deletions cut 4 bases from V and 2 bases from J, with 8 bases between. V usage is TRBV25-1 and J usage is TRBJ2-2; D not resolved. Sample: peripheral blood mononuclear cells, taken before stem cell transplant. This clonotype originated in a woman aged 60-70 years with acute myeloid leukemia. Some clones in this sample may be carry-over from other donors' samples. CDR3 region: CASSATSNTGELFF. CDR3 DNA: TGTGCCAGCAGTGCCACGAGCAACACCGGGGAGCTGTTTTTT. The whole variable domain, filled in from reference TRBV25-1 and TRBJ2-2, reads EADIYQTPRYLVIGTGKKITLECSQTMGHDKMYWYQQDPGMELHLIHYSYGVNSTEKGDLSSESTVSRIRTEHFPLTLESARPSHTSQYLCASSATSNTGELFFGEGSRLTVL.